These T cell receptor beta chains were read from a single sample in a study of identifying expanded T cells in peripheral blood. Only in-frame clones appear in the TCRdb table, and some are missing; sequencing was by immunoSEQ multiplex PCR. The sample includes approximately 56,000 clones, 82% of them seen just once. Sequencing used blood. The receptors stem from a person aged 18 to 75 in good health. The conserved cysteine and the conserved F or W are not part of the CDR3 here. Fields, in order: CDR3 length, J gene, V gene, CDR3 protein.

cdr3_length: 11
j_call: TRBJ1-2
v_call: TRBV6-1
cdr3_aa: ASIGQGRYGYT

cdr3_length: 16
j_call: TRBJ1-1
v_call: TRBV7-9
cdr3_aa: ASSLDRGPGAGNTEAF

cdr3_length: 13
j_call: TRBJ2-3
v_call: TRBV10-1
cdr3_aa: ASRLAGGPQDTQY

cdr3_length: 10
j_call: TRBJ2-3
v_call: TRBV11-3
cdr3_aa: ASSSWQDTQY

cdr3_length: 14
j_call: TRBJ1-4
v_call: TRBV19
cdr3_aa: ASGPGPTSTNEKLF

cdr3_length: 12
j_call: TRBJ1-5
v_call: TRBV7-9
cdr3_aa: ASSSSLSNQPQH

cdr3_length: 12
j_call: TRBJ1-1
v_call: TRBV11-2
cdr3_aa: ASSLRGGATEAF

cdr3_length: 14
j_call: TRBJ2-5
v_call: TRBV4-2
cdr3_aa: ASSQDPSTDPKTQY

cdr3_length: 14
j_call: TRBJ2-1
v_call: TRBV5-1
cdr3_aa: ASSDQPSGRSNEQF

cdr3_length: 13
j_call: TRBJ2-3
v_call: TRBV4-2
cdr3_aa: ASNPGTSGTDTQY

cdr3_length: 13
j_call: TRBJ1-4
v_call: TRBV18
cdr3_aa: ASSLQGTTNEKLF

cdr3_length: 13
j_call: TRBJ2-3
v_call: TRBV5-1
cdr3_aa: ASSLRQGKTDTQY

cdr3_length: 15
j_call: TRBJ1-5
v_call: TRBV27
cdr3_aa: ASSLSQGDHGNQPQH

cdr3_length: 13
j_call: TRBJ2-5
v_call: TRBV15
cdr3_aa: ATSRDRRVPETQY

cdr3_length: 13
j_call: TRBJ2-2
v_call: TRBV5-4
cdr3_aa: ASSLDGGYTGELF

cdr3_length: 13
j_call: TRBJ1-2
v_call: TRBV11-2
cdr3_aa: ASSLTTGGAYGYT

cdr3_length: 12
j_call: TRBJ2-3
v_call: TRBV10-3
cdr3_aa: AKRITRHSDTQY

cdr3_length: 15
j_call: TRBJ1-5
v_call: TRBV12-5
cdr3_aa: ASGLVLSGQGNQPQH

cdr3_length: 14
j_call: TRBJ1-1
v_call: TRBV6-1
cdr3_aa: ASSDFLDRGGTEAF

cdr3_length: 14
j_call: TRBJ2-2
v_call: TRBV18
cdr3_aa: ASSSLARANTGELF

cdr3_length: 12
j_call: TRBJ2-1
v_call: TRBV19
cdr3_aa: ASSIRPTDNEQF

cdr3_length: 9
j_call: TRBJ1-4
v_call: TRBV10-2
cdr3_aa: ASRRNEKLF

cdr3_length: 13
j_call: TRBJ2-3
v_call: TRBV27
cdr3_aa: ASCRKQRGTDTQY

cdr3_length: 14
j_call: TRBJ2-2
v_call: TRBV12-5
cdr3_aa: ASGRPGQENTGELF

cdr3_length: 12
j_call: TRBJ2-5
v_call: TRBV7-9
cdr3_aa: ASSKGAGYETQY

cdr3_length: 14
j_call: TRBJ2-3
v_call: TRBV4-3
cdr3_aa: ASSQEWRGGTDTQY

cdr3_length: 10
j_call: TRBJ1-1
v_call: TRBV30
cdr3_aa: AWSSGRTEAF

cdr3_length: 14
j_call: TRBJ2-3
v_call: TRBV10-3
cdr3_aa: AISEGTGQGPDTQY

cdr3_length: 12
j_call: TRBJ2-7
v_call: TRBV7-8
cdr3_aa: ASSLAENTYEQY

cdr3_length: 11
j_call: TRBJ1-2
v_call: TRBV5-1
cdr3_aa: ASSLEVGSGYT

cdr3_length: 10
j_call: TRBJ1-2
v_call: TRBV6-6
cdr3_aa: ASSPRRDGYT

cdr3_length: 13
j_call: TRBJ2-5
v_call: TRBV5-4
cdr3_aa: ASSLTGGLQETQY

cdr3_length: 13
j_call: TRBJ2-2
v_call: TRBV27
cdr3_aa: ASSPGTVNTGELF

cdr3_length: 13
j_call: TRBJ1-4
v_call: TRBV4-3
cdr3_aa: ASSQDWSGDEKLF

cdr3_length: 9
j_call: TRBJ2-5
v_call: TRBV6-1
cdr3_aa: ASSSSGSQY

cdr3_length: 13
j_call: TRBJ2-5
v_call: TRBV30
cdr3_aa: AWSVPLAGLKTQY

cdr3_length: 12
j_call: TRBJ2-3
v_call: TRBV27
cdr3_aa: ATGRTGATDTQY

cdr3_length: 12
j_call: TRBJ2-5
v_call: TRBV28
cdr3_aa: ASRPWDSRETQY

cdr3_length: 12
j_call: TRBJ2-2
v_call: TRBV2
cdr3_aa: ASRRASGRGELF

cdr3_length: 13
j_call: TRBJ2-7
v_call: TRBV7-2
cdr3_aa: ASSSIAESSYEQY

cdr3_length: 11
j_call: TRBJ1-1
v_call: TRBV6-4
cdr3_aa: ASSMTGVTEAF

cdr3_length: 13
j_call: TRBJ2-2
v_call: TRBV2
cdr3_aa: ASSGQGSRVGELF

cdr3_length: 13
j_call: TRBJ1-6
v_call: TRBV30
cdr3_aa: AWSVYGRNNSPLH

cdr3_length: 12
j_call: TRBJ2-7
v_call: TRBV19
cdr3_aa: ASSSTDSSYEQY

cdr3_length: 10
j_call: TRBJ2-5
v_call: TRBV4-1
cdr3_aa: ASSHSEETQY

cdr3_length: 12
j_call: TRBJ1-3
v_call: TRBV6-6
cdr3_aa: ASSSSGTGNTIY